The subject of this entry is one T cell receptor beta chain. The germline gives CDR1 SGHVS, CDR2 FNYEAQ. This CDR3 has 16 residues. Trimming at V came to 5 bases and at J to 0 bases, leaving 6 bases not matched to a gene. Time point: peripheral blood 6 weeks after treatment start. The data were taken from a study of PD-L1 blockade in urothelial cancer. Overall study context: Specimens of blood held a median count of roughly 130,000 T cells.

Generated by immunoSEQ multiplex PCR, the TCRdb table keeps only in-frame clones and is missing some. This table has 35,000 to 45,000 clones, more than 80% appearing once. This receptor was identified in a man aged 65-85 years with urothelial cancer. The chain couples TRBV7-6 to TRBJ2-3; the match to TRBD1 covers 9 bases. This specimen was PBMCs, taken around atezolizumab (anti-PD-L1) treatment. CDR3 sequence: CASSRTGVDSTDTQYF. The CDR3 DNA reads as TGTGCCAGCAGCAGGACAGGGGTTGACAGCACAGATACGCAGTATTTT.